Many counts were recorded for the clone carrying this TCR beta chain. Its antigen is not identified. The CDR3 runs to 15 residues. The ends lost 4 bases at V and 4 bases at J; junction bases unmatched: 11. The V gene's germline CDR1 is SQVTM and CDR2 ANQGSEA. This record belongs to a study of prognosis after radiotherapy for stage I lung cancer. Study-level points and caveats: Patients who went on to get distant metastases had lower Shannon entropy after stereotactic body radiation therapy.

TCR beta CDR3 was amplified from genomic DNA by two-round multiplex PCR. Primers (each specific to one TRBV or TRBJ gene) were used in first-round PCR. A single record per CDR3 protein comes from TCRdb applying MiXCR to the multiplex PCR reads. The sample lists around 16,000 distinct CDR3 sequences; 15% to 20% were seen once. The specimen was PBMCs, collected before or after stereotactic body radiation therapy (not recorded which). The receptor's source is a donor of 50 years or more with non-small cell lung cancer. The chain links TRBV29-1 to TRBJ2-7, with 9 bases aligning to TRBD2. CDR3 amino acids: CSVAGVAGGLYEQYF. The DNA of the CDR3 is TGCAGCGTTGCAGGAGTCGCGGGAGGGCTTTACGAGCAGTACTTC.